A selection of T cell receptor beta chains follows, all from one sample in a study of cytomegalovirus exposure and HLA in healthy donors. Generated by immunoSEQ multiplex PCR, the TCRdb table keeps only in-frame clones and is missing some. The sample holds about 180,000 clones, roughly 80% seen once. The sequencing input was PBMCs. These receptors came from a man aged 25 to 45 in good health and CMV-seronegative. Each CDR3 is given with its conserved first and last residue. The D gene is left open where the match is weak. Rows give clone size only sometimes, using once, few, many, or a class for an expanded clone.

J,size,D,V,DNA,CDR3
TRBJ1-1,.,.,TRBV4-1,TGCGCCAGCAGCCACCCACAGGGTACCACTGAAGCTTTCTTT,CASSHPQGTTEAFF
TRBJ2-5,.,.,TRBV20-1,TGCAGTGCTAACAATAAGGAGACCCAGTACTTC,CSANNKETQYF
TRBJ2-1,few,TRBD1,TRBV2,TGTGCCAGCAGGGGACAGGGTGGCAATGAGCAGTTCTTC,CASRGQGGNEQFF
TRBJ2-1,few,TRBD2,TRBV7-2,TGTGCCAGCAGCCCCGGACTAGCTAACAATGAGCAGTTCTTC,CASSPGLANNEQFF
TRBJ1-5,.,TRBD1,TRBV10-2,TGCGCCAGCAGGAGGGGGCGAGGCCAGCCCCAGCATTTT,CASRRGRGQPQHF
TRBJ2-2,.,TRBD1,TRBV28,TGTGCCAGCAGTCTCTCGGACAGGCACACCGGGGAGCTGTTTTTT,CASSLSDRHTGELFF
TRBJ2-7,.,TRBD2,TRBV4-3,TGCGCCAGCAGCCAGGTAGCGGGGGAAGCCTACGAGCAGTACTTC,CASSQVAGEAYEQYF
TRBJ1-6,.,TRBD1,TRBV27,TGTGCCAGCAGTTTATCTATCTACGGCCTCGGGGACAGGGAAAATTCACCCCTCCACTTT,CASSLSIYGLGDRENSPLHF
TRBJ2-3,.,TRBD2,TRBV7-2,TGTGCCAGCAGCTCACCGGGACTAGCGGGTACGCAGTATTTT,CASSSPGLAGTQYF
TRBJ2-3,once,.,TRBV7-7,TGTGCTAGCAGCTTAGCCCAGACAGATACGCAGTATTTT,CASSLAQTDTQYF
TRBJ2-3,.,.,TRBV25-1,TGTGCCAGCAGTGAATTTAGCGGAGCCCTCGGGGGTACGCAGTATTTT,CASSEFSGALGGTQYF
TRBJ1-4,.,TRBD1,TRBV19,TGTGCCAGTAGTGGCCCCGGGACAGAGAATGAAAAACTGTTTTTT,CASSGPGTENEKLFF
TRBJ2-7,.,.,TRBV27,TGTGCCAGCAGTTTATCGAGTCAGGGGCCTGGCTACGAGCAGTACTTC,CASSLSSQGPGYEQYF
TRBJ2-5,.,.,TRBV18,TGTGCCAGCTCACCAGCAACTTCCCCCTCAAAGACCCAGTACTTC,CASSPATSPSKTQYF
TRBJ2-7,.,TRBD2,TRBV4-3,TGCGCCAGCAGCCAAGGCGCCCCGGGAGGGCCGAAGGAGCAGTACTTC,CASSQGAPGGPKEQYF
TRBJ1-1,.,.,TRBV7-9,TGTTCCAGCAGCTTACTATCCACGGGTGCTTTCTTT,CSSSLLSTGAFF
TRBJ1-1,.,TRBD1,TRBV29-1,TGCAGCGTTGAGGGACAGGGGCAGATGAACACTGAAGCTTTCTTT,CSVEGQGQMNTEAFF
TRBJ1-2,.,.,TRBV5-4,TGTGCCAGCAGCCAGGATAGAAGCTATGGCTACACCTTC,CASSQDRSYGYTF
TRBJ1-3,.,.,TRBV9,TGTGCCAGCAATAATCCAGGGTACGGAAACACCATATATTTT,CASNNPGYGNTIYF
TRBJ1-5,.,.,TRBV7-9,TGTGCCAGCAGCTTAACGACAAGCAATCAGCCCCAGCATTTT,CASSLTTSNQPQHF
TRBJ2-5,.,TRBD1,TRBV5-1,TGCGCCAGCAGCTTCGGACAGGTCCAAGAGACCCAGTACTTC,CASSFGQVQETQYF
TRBJ2-7,.,TRBD2,TRBV2,TGTGCCAGCAGTTCGAGCGGGACCCCCTACGAGCAGTACTTC,CASSSSGTPYEQYF
TRBJ2-3,once,TRBD1,TRBV4-2,TGTGCCAGCAGCCAATCACCTCAGGGGGCCCCCACAGATACGCAGTATTTT,CASSQSPQGAPTDTQYF
TRBJ2-7,.,TRBD2,TRBV11-2,TGTGCCAGCAGCTCGGGACTAGCGCCCTACGAGCAGTACTTC,CASSSGLAPYEQYF
TRBJ2-1,few,TRBD2,TRBV4-2,TGTGCCAGCAGCCAAGATTACTGGCGGGGGGGCGGAAATGAGCAGTTCTTC,CASSQDYWRGGGNEQFF
TRBJ2-5,.,TRBD1,TRBV6-1,TGTGCCAGCAGTAGACAGGGGTTATGGGAGACCCAGTACTTC,CASSRQGLWETQYF
TRBJ2-7,.,.,TRBV5-1,TGCGCCAGCAGCTCAGGGGCCCCATGGGAGCAGTACTTC,CASSSGAPWEQYF
TRBJ2-2,.,TRBD2,TRBV30,TGTGCCTGGAGTGTACGACTAGCGAGAACCGGGGAGCTGTTTTTT,CAWSVRLARTGELFF
TRBJ1-1,.,.,TRBV30,TGTGCCTGTTCGGAAGGCGGGACTGAAGCTTTCTTT,CACSEGGTEAFF
TRBJ1-4,.,.,TRBV6-5,TGTGCCAGCAGTTACGTGCACGGACGGGGAAAACTGTTTTTT,CASSYVHGRGKLFF
TRBJ2-5,few,TRBD2,TRBV14,TGTGCCAGCAGCCCCATAGCGGGGGGGAACCAAGAGACCCAGTACTTC,CASSPIAGGNQETQYF
TRBJ2-2,.,TRBD2,TRBV30,TGTGCCTGGAGTGTGGGTCTAGCGGGACGCGGGGAGCTGTTTTTT,CAWSVGLAGRGELFF